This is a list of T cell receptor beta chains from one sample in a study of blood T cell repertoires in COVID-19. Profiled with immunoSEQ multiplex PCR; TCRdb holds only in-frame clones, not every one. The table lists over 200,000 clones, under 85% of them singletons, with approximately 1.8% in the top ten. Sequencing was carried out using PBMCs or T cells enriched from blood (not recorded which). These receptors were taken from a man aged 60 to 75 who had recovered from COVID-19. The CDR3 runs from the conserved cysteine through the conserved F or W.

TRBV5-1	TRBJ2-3	CASSLARQGSTDTQYF
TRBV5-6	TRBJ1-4	CASSLTGRDNEKLFF
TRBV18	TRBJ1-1	CASSPGTGGYTEAFF
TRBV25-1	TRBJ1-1	CASSGDGGQAFF
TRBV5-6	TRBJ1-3	CASSAYAYSFSGNTIYF
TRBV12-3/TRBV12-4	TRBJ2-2	CASRQGAGELFF
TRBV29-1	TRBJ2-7	CSVQDSTNYEQYF
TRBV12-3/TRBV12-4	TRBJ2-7	CASRGDRLYEQYF
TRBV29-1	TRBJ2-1	CSGGGPDYNEQFF
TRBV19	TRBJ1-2	CASSIDSGGPYGYTF
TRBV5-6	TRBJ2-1	CASSFRVREQFF
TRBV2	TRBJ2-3	CASSAGWGESTDTQYF
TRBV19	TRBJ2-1	CASSSTGSWNNEQFF
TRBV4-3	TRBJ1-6	CASSQSRDRKGSPLHF
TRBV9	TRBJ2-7	CASSTDSRTVQYF
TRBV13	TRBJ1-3	CASSFGGAFSGNTIYF
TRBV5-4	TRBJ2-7	CASSLGDRSSYEQYF
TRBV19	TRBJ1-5	CASRGTDGKYSNQPQHF
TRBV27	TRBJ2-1	CASSGTGFIHNEQFF
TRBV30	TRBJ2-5	CAYPPDWGRETQYF
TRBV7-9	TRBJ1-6	CASSSPGLESSYNSPLHF
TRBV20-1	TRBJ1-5	CSASGGGAVNQPQHF
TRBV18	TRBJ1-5	CASSQTGAVQPQHF
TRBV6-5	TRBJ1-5	CASRAPGSSNQPQHF
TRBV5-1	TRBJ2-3	CASEGGAKDTQYF
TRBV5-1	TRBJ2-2	CASSLVQTNTGELFF
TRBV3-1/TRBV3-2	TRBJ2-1	CASSDRATYNEQFF
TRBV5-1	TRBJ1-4	CASSTSDRVDEKLFF
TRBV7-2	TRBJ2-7	CASSFDRGHSYEQYF